Presented here are 7 T cell receptor beta chains from one specimen sequenced in a study of cytomegalovirus exposure and HLA in healthy donors. Researchers ran the PCR with 60 Vbeta and 13 Jbeta primers. Sequencing used immunoSEQ multiplex PCR; TCRdb keeps in-frame clones, though not all of them. The sample lists about 100,000 clones; 76% were seen once. The sequenced material came from PBMCs. The receptors shown here come from a woman between 50 and 59 years old in good health and CMV-seropositive.

The CDR3 nucleotides are TGTGCCAGCAGTGGAGCGGGAGACTACAATGAGCAGTTCTTC. This encodes CASSGAGDYNEQFF. The genes are TRBV28 and TRBJ2-1, with 8 bases fitting TRBD2. CDR1 is MDHEN, CDR2 SYDVKM, per germline. J lost 3 bases, V lost 5 bases, and 3 bases had no gene match. The CDR3 runs to 14 residues.

This chain joins TRBV7-9 and TRBJ1-3, with 8 bases aligning to TRBD1. Germline assignment: CDR1 SEHNR and CDR2 FQNEAQ (reference sequence). The length of the CDR3 is 15 residues. V shed 3 bases, J shed 1 base, and the junction held 2 bases outside the gene matches. The CDR3 sequence: CASSFGQGSGNTIYF. The DNA for the CDR3 is TGTGCCAGCAGCTTTGGACAGGGATCTGGAAACACCATATATTTT.

The chain links TRBV15 to TRBJ1-1; TRBD1 might be the D (5 bases). The germline V gene has CDR1 LNHNV and CDR2 YYDKDF (reference sequence). This CDR3 region has 14 residues. V was trimmed by 0 bases and J by 1 base, leaving 6 bases between them. CDR3 coding DNA: TGTGCCACCAGCAGAGATAGGGGGAACACTGAAGCTTTCTTT. Translated: CATSRDRGNTEAFF.

This clone was detected only once. The chain combines TRBV5-1 with TRBJ2-5; D remains ambiguous. CDR3 length equals 12 residues. Trimming removed 10 bases at V and 2 bases at J, with 12 bases between. Germline V gene lookup returns CDR1 SGHRS and CDR2 YFSETQ. The CDR3 nucleotides are TGCGCCTCGTCGAGGCTACAAGAGACCCAGTACTTC. Its translation: CASSRLQETQYF.

This clone was counted at least ten times. The J gene is TRBJ1-1, the V gene TRBV6-5, with D unclear. Germline V lookup: CDR1 MNHEY, CDR2 SVGAGI. V lost 6 bases, J lost 1 base, and 12 bases lay in between. CDR3 size: 14 residues. CDR3 DNA: TGTGCCAGCAGACCGGGGTACGGGAACACTGAAGCTTTCTTT. Its translation: CASRPGYGNTEAFF.

The chain has TRBV10-2 and TRBJ2-2; 11 bases are shared with TRBD1. The V gene's germline CDR1 is WSHSY and CDR2 SAAADI. This CDR3 is 16 amino acids long. The V segment lost 6 bases and the J segment 5 bases; nucleotides outside the gene matches: 8. The CDR3: CASRDIGQGATGELFF. Written as DNA, the CDR3 is TGCGCCAGCAGGGATATTGGACAGGGGGCAACCGGGGAGCTGTTTTTT.

The chain recombines TRBV10-3 with TRBJ2-7, with 10 nucleotides matching TRBD1. V lost 4 bases to trimming and J lost 3 bases; unmatched junction nucleotides: 0. The CDR3 spans 13 residues. The germline V gene has CDR1 ENHRY and CDR2 SYGVKD. The CDR3 bases are TGTGCCATCAGTGGGGACAGGGGCTACGAGCAGTACTTC. It yields the protein CAISGDRGYEQYF.